The 11 T cell receptor beta chains below all came from one sample that was sequenced in a study of response to subunit inactivated influenza vaccine. TCRdb re-called the RT-PCR reads through MiXCR, storing one row per CDR3 protein. The repertoire holds hundreds of thousands of distinct CDR3 sequences, with 7.5% to 8.5% as singletons. The specimen was PBMCs from blood, collected roughly 24 months after vaccination. These receptors were collected from a man between 45 and 75 years old who received an inactivated influenza vaccine.

This clonotype has more than one count but fewer than ten. The genes are TRBV7-9 and TRBJ2-7, with a weak D call TRBD1 (5 bases). Trimming took off 5 bases at V and 5 bases at J, with 16 bases between the two ends. CDR1 and CDR2 from the germline V gene are SEHNR and FQNEAQ (reference sequence). The CDR3 consists of 14 residues. The CDR3 protein is CASSLSRELNEQYF. Here the CDR3 DNA reads TGTGCCAGCAGCCTGAGCAGGGAATTGAACGAGCAGTACTTC. Drawing the rest from reference TRBV7-9 and TRBJ2-7, the complete variable domain is DTGVSQNPRHKITKRGQNVTFRCDPISEHNRLYWYRQTLGQGPEFLTYFQNEAQLEKSRLLSDRFSAERPKGSFSTLEIQRTEQGDSAMYLCASSLSRELNEQYFGPGTRLTVT.

The chain uses TRBV20-1 and TRBJ2-7; 12 nucleotides match TRBD2. After removal of 5 bases from V and 0 bases from J, the junction contained 5 bases not matched to a gene. This CDR3 region has 15 residues. Germline V CDR1 and CDR2: DFQATT, SNEGSKA (reference sequence). The CDR3 protein is CSARPTSGSSYEQYF. The DNA of the CDR3 is TGCAGTGCTCGGCCGACTAGCGGGAGCTCCTACGAGCAGTACTTC.

This rearrangement joins TRBV20-1 to TRBJ2-1, with 7 bases that match TRBD2. With V trimmed by 6 bases and J by 1 base, 9 bases remained unmatched. This CDR3 has 15 residues. Germline values: CDR1 DFQATT, CDR2 SNEGSKA (reference sequence). The CDR3 protein is CSAPAGGSSYNEQFF. The CDR3 nucleotides are TGCAGTGCCCCCGCGGGCGGGAGTTCCTACAATGAGCAGTTCTTC.

This clonotype was observed a few times. V gene TRBV2 combines with J gene TRBJ1-1; D ambiguous. Germline V lookup: CDR1 SNHLY, CDR2 FYNNEI. V was trimmed by 8 bases and J by 2 bases, leaving 12 bases between them. This CDR3 comprises 13 residues. The CDR3 loop is CASRAGPNTEAFF. CDR3 nucleotides: TGTGCCAGCCGTGCGGGCCCCAACACTGAAGCTTTCTTT.

This clonotype was seen a few times. The V call is TRBV12-3 or TRBV12-4, the J call TRBJ2-1; perhaps TRBD2 as D (5 bases). The V end was cut by 5 bases, the J end by 5 bases, with 10 bases between. This CDR3 is built from 13 residues. CDR3 coding DNA: TGTGCCAGCAGTCCTCCGAGGGACAATGAGCAGTTCTTC. As protein: CASSPPRDNEQFF.

This clonotype came up a few times. The DNA for the CDR3 is TGCGCCAGCAGCCAAGGTCCGCGGGGATTCACAGATACGCAGTATTTT. It specifies CASSQGPRGFTDTQYF. The rearrangement links TRBV4-1 to TRBJ2-3, with D perhaps matching TRBD2 (6 bases). The germline V and J ends were trimmed by 1 base and 2 bases, with 13 bases remaining between them. This CDR3 is built from 16 residues. Germline-derived CDR1 and CDR2 are MGHRA and YSYEKL.

This chain joins TRBV29-1 and TRBJ2-1; no clear D. Trimming cost V 6 bases and J 8 bases, with 8 bases left between them. Germline assignment: CDR1 SQVTM and CDR2 ANQGSEA. This CDR3 has 10 amino acids. The CDR3 DNA reads as TGCAGCGTCACTACATATGAGCAGTTCTTC. Translation gives CSVTTYEQFF.

This clonotype was counted many times. The chain uses TRBV24-1 and TRBJ2-5; 9 bases are shared with TRBD1. The J segment lost 5 bases and the V segment lost 2 bases, leaving 8 bases of the junction unmatched. This CDR3 comprises 16 residues. Germline assignment: CDR1 KGHDR and CDR2 SFDVKD. The DNA of the CDR3 is TGTGCCACCAGTGATTCTCCGGGACAGGGATCCGAGACCCAGTACTTC. Residues: CATSDSPGQGSETQYF.

This clonotype was seen only a few times. This sequence joins TRBV11-2 and TRBJ2-1; 10 bases line up with TRBD2. The CDR3 runs to 19 residues. The germline V gene encodes CDR1 SGHAT and CDR2 FQNNGV. V trimming: 0 bases; J trimming: 0 bases; junction bases outside the gene matches: 8. CDR3 in DNA: TGTGCCAGCAGCTTAGATTTCACTAGCGGGGTGAGCTCCTACAATGAGCAGTTCTTC. Amino acids: CASSLDFTSGVSSYNEQFF.

This clonotype was seen only a few times. The CDR3 protein is CASSLTLGGVEQYF. Here the CDR3 DNA reads TGTGCCAGCAGCCTCACGTTGGGGGGAGTGGAACAGTACTTC. The chain recombines TRBV11-2 with TRBJ2-7, with a possible D match to TRBD2 (6 bases). Germline values: CDR1 SGHAT, CDR2 FQNNGV. Between the trimmed V and J ends, which lost 5 bases and 10 bases, there was a span of 21 bases. This CDR3 region has 14 residues. The full variable domain, its missing parts supplied by reference TRBV11-2 and TRBJ2-7, is EAGVAQSPRYKIIEKRQSVAFWCNPISGHATLYWYQQILGQGPKLLIQFQNNGVVDDSQLPKDRFSAERLKGVDSTLKIQPAKLEDSAVYLCASSLTLGGVEQYFGPGTRLTVT.

This clonotype was counted only a few times. This chain links TRBV9 with TRBJ2-1; D tentatively fits TRBD1 or TRBD2 (6 bases each). The germline V gene has CDR1 SGDLS and CDR2 YYNGEE. Trimming pared 0 bases from V and 9 bases from J, leaving 16 bases between. This CDR3 is built from 15 residues. CDR3 loop: CASSVEGGSISEQFF. CDR3 DNA sequence: TGTGCCAGCAGCGTAGAGGGGGGTTCGATTTCTGAGCAGTTCTTC.